These 29 T cell receptor beta chains were sequenced from one sample in a study of blood T cell repertoires in COVID-19. Sequenced by immunoSEQ multiplex PCR; TCRdb stores in-frame clones only, minus some. This table holds about 180,000 clones, about 87% found once. Sequencing was performed on peripheral blood. The receptors stem from a man between 60 and 70 years old with COVID-19, enrolled during active disease.

The rearrangement joins TRBV6-5 to TRBJ1-5; D gene uncertain. Trimming took off 6 bases at V and 4 bases at J, with 10 bases between the two ends. Germline CDR1 MNHEY, CDR2 SVGAGI. The CDR3 spans 13 residues. The CDR3 DNA follows: TGTGCCAGCAGGTACCAGATAAATCAGCCCCAGCATTTT. Encoded protein: CASRYQINQPQHF.

This clone was recorded only once. The chain employs TRBV4-3 and TRBJ2-7; 9 bases line up with TRBD1. CDR1 LGHNA and CDR2 YSLEER come from the germline V gene. CDR3 length: 16 amino acids. With 0 bases clipped from V and 3 bases from J, the junction kept 6 bases outside the gene matches. CDR3 coding DNA: TGCGCCAGCAGCCAAGATAGGGACAGGGAGTACTACGAGCAGTACTTC. Its translation is CASSQDRDREYYEQYF.

This rearrangement joins TRBV7-3 to TRBJ1-1; D may be TRBD1 (5 bases). The CDR3 sequence is 13 residues long. With 1 base removed from V and 10 bases from J, the gap between germline ends came to 13 bases. Germline CDR1 SGHTA, CDR2 FQGTGA. Written as DNA, the CDR3 is TGTGCCAGCAGCTTAAAACCGGGACTTGCAGCTTTCTTT. Encoded protein: CASSLKPGLAAFF.

This clone was recorded a few times. V and J are TRBV7-2 and TRBJ2-7, with a possible D match to TRBD2 (6 bases). CDR1 and CDR2 (germline): SGHTA, FQGNSA. The V end lost 2 bases, the J end lost 12 bases, and 20 bases lay between the germline ends. There are 14 residues in the CDR3. In DNA, the CDR3 is TGTGCCAGCAGCTTACTTATCGAGGCCCGGGACTGGTACTTC. Protein sequence: CASSLLIEARDWYF. Full variable domain (missing parts from reference TRBV7-2 and TRBJ2-7): GAGVSQSPSNKVTEKGKDVELRCDPISGHTALYWYRQSLGQGLEFLIYFQGNSAPDKSGLPSDRFSAERTGGSVSTLTIQRTQQEDSAVYLCASSLLIEARDWYFGPGTRLTVT.

The V and J genes are TRBV18 and TRBJ1-4; 7 nucleotides line up with TRBD1. V was pared by 6 bases and J by 8 bases, with 9 bases of the junction left unmatched. The CDR3 has 14 amino acids. The germline CDR1 and CDR2 sequences are KGHSH and LQKENI. The CDR3 sequence is CASSPDRDSEKLFF. CDR3 DNA: TGTGCCAGCTCTCCTGACAGGGACAGCGAAAAACTGTTTTTT.

The chain is built from TRBV18 and TRBJ1-2, with D perhaps TRBD1 (6 bases). Germline CDR1 and CDR2: KGHSH and LQKENI. There are 14 residues in the CDR3. The V and J ends lost 3 bases and 5 bases respectively, with 13 bases between them. The CDR3: CASSPARGGYGYTF. As DNA, the CDR3 is TGTGCCAGCTCACCGGCCAGGGGAGGGTATGGCTACACCTTC.

The chain links TRBV19 to TRBJ1-2, with a weak D call TRBD1 (5 bases). The germline CDR1 and CDR2 sequences are LNHDA and SQIVND (reference sequence). The CDR3 contains 16 residues. Trimming cost V 0 bases and J 1 base, with 12 bases left between them. CDR3 loop: CASSIDRGMSNYGYTF. In nucleotides, the CDR3 is TGTGCCAGTAGTATAGATCGGGGGATGAGTAACTATGGCTACACCTTC.

Only one count was recorded for this clone. For the CDR3, the DNA is TGTGCCAGCAGTGAACAGGGGGACACTGAAGCTTTCTTT. Its translation is CASSEQGDTEAFF. The J gene is TRBJ1-1, the V gene TRBV5-8, with 8 positions matching TRBD1. Germline V CDR1 and CDR2: SGHTS, YDEGEE. V was clipped by 5 bases and J by 3 bases; unmatched bases: 3. CDR3 size: 13 residues.

The genes are TRBV9 and TRBJ1-5; 11 bases fit TRBD1. CDR1 is SGDLS and CDR2 is YYNGEE in the germline V gene. After removal of 2 bases from V and 5 bases from J, the junction contained 3 bases not matched to a gene. CDR3 length: 15 residues. The CDR3 DNA reads as TGTGCCAGCAGCGTGGCGGGACAGGGGGATCAGCCCCAGCATTTT. It translates to CASSVAGQGDQPQHF.

This clone is a singleton in its sample. The chain recombines TRBV7-9 with TRBJ1-1; D is perhaps TRBD1 (5 bases). The CDR3 is 13 residues long. The V and J ends lost 5 bases and 0 bases respectively, with 7 bases between them. The germline gives CDR1 SEHNR, CDR2 FQNEAQ (reference sequence). DNA for the CDR3: TGTGCCAGCAGCGAGACAGTGAACACTGAAGCTTTCTTT. Protein product: CASSETVNTEAFF. Complete variable domain (other parts from reference TRBV7-9 and TRBJ1-1): DTGVSQNPRHKITKRGQNVTFRCDPISEHNRLYWYRQTLGQGPEFLTYFQNEAQLEKSRLLSDRFSAERPKGSFSTLEIQRTEQGDSAMYLCASSETVNTEAFFGQGTRLTVV.

V gene TRBV6-5 combines with J gene TRBJ1-2; tentatively, D is TRBD1 (6 bases). The V and J ends lost 6 bases and 10 bases respectively, with 15 bases between them. CDR1 MNHEY and CDR2 SVGAGI come from the germline V gene. The CDR3 is 12 amino acids. CDR3 protein: CASSTLRGVYTF. CDR3 bases: TGTGCCAGCAGCACCCTCAGGGGAGTCTACACCTTC.

V usage is TRBV2 and J usage is TRBJ2-1; 8 bases align to TRBD1. Germline V lookup: CDR1 SNHLY, CDR2 FYNNEI. After removal of 6 bases from V and 6 bases from J, the junction contained 7 bases not matched to a gene. The length of the CDR3 is 14 residues. The CDR3 protein is CASRDRVSVNEQFF. CDR3 DNA sequence: TGTGCCAGCAGGGACAGGGTTAGTGTCAATGAGCAGTTCTTC.

The rearrangement links TRBV6-5 to TRBJ1-6, with TRBD1 matching 7 bases. Germline loops: CDR1 MNHEY, CDR2 SVGAGI. The ends lost 4 bases at V and 2 bases at J; junction bases unmatched: 5. The CDR3 has 16 residues. The CDR3 sequence: CASSFTGDTYNSPLHF. In nucleotides, the CDR3 is TGTGCCAGCAGTTTCACAGGGGATACCTATAATTCACCCCTCCACTTT.

The chain carries TRBV3-1 (or the pseudogene TRBV3-2) and TRBJ2-2, with TRBD1 matching over 8 bases. This CDR3 is built from 18 residues. Germline CDR1 and CDR2: LGHDT and YNNKEL (reference sequence). V shed 1 base and J 4 bases; nucleotides not matched to a gene: 11. This CDR3 is CASSQGPDRGRGTGELFF. The CDR3 DNA is TGTGCCAGCAGCCAAGGCCCCGACAGGGGAAGGGGCACCGGGGAGCTGTTTTTT.

The chain carries TRBV27 and TRBJ1-2, with D perhaps matching TRBD1 (6 bases). Per germline, CDR1 MNHEY and CDR2 SMNVEV (reference sequence). CDR3 length: 15 amino acids. Trimming cost V 5 bases and J 0 bases, with 13 bases left between them. Here the CDR3 reads CASSPGGKSNYGYTF. DNA for the CDR3: TGTGCCAGCAGTCCTGGGGGCAAATCTAACTATGGCTACACCTTC.

The chain uses TRBV9 and TRBJ1-2, with 8 bases lining up with TRBD1. Germline V CDR1 and CDR2: SGDLS, YYNGEE. CDR3 size: 13 residues. The trim removed 3 bases at V and 6 bases at J, leaving 4 bases unmatched. The DNA for the CDR3 is TGTGCCAGCAGCGAACAGGGGGAAGATGGCTACACCTTC. Its translation: CASSEQGEDGYTF.

The chain joins TRBV9 to TRBJ2-2; D remains ambiguous. Germline CDR1 SGDLS, CDR2 YYNGEE. Trimming removed 3 bases from V and 2 bases from J, with 8 bases in between. The CDR3 has 14 amino acids. The CDR3 here is CASSEQFNTGELFF. CDR3 nucleotide sequence: TGTGCCAGCAGCGAACAGTTCAACACCGGGGAGCTGTTTTTT.

CDR3 nucleotide sequence: TGTGCCATCAGTGAGTCTACAGTGAACACTGAAGCTTTCTTT. This gives the protein CAISESTVNTEAFF. This chain uses TRBV10-3 with TRBJ1-1; D remains ambiguous. CDR3 size: 14 residues. CDR1 and CDR2 (germline): ENHRY, SYGVKD. V was cut by 0 bases and J by 0 bases, with 5 bases left in between.

J is TRBJ2-3 and V is TRBV21-1; the table's D gene call, TRBD2, was not cross checked with the DNA. TRBV21-1 is classified as a pseudogene. The CDR3 spans 16 residues. DNA for the CDR3: TGTGCCAGCAGCAAAGTGGCGGGAGTCGGCACAGATACGCAGTATTTT. This encodes CASSKVAGVGTDTQYF.

This chain joins TRBV6-5 and TRBJ1-6; no firm D call. Germline V gives CDR1 MNHEY, CDR2 SVGAGI. The ends were cut back, 2 bases at V and 7 bases at J, with 6 bases in the middle. This CDR3 has 13 amino acids. The CDR3 reads CASSYAGNSPLHF. The CDR3 region has the DNA TGTGCCAGCAGTTACGCAGGAAATTCACCCCTCCACTTT.

J is TRBJ2-3 and V is TRBV24-1, with 15 bases aligning to TRBD2. J lost 7 bases, V lost 5 bases, and 6 bases had no gene match. This CDR3 is built from 16 residues. The germline gives CDR1 KGHDR, CDR2 SFDVKD. The CDR3 nucleotides are TGTGCCACCAGTGCCCGGACTAGCGGGGGGGCGAATACGCAGTATTTT. It encodes CATSARTSGGANTQYF.

The rearrangement joins TRBV18 to TRBJ1-4; weak D call: TRBD1 (5 bases). The CDR3 is made up of 13 amino acids. Germline-derived CDR1 and CDR2 are KGHSH and LQKENI. Between the trimmed V and J ends, which lost 6 bases and 4 bases, there was a span of 9 bases. CDR3 sequence: CASSRDSNEKLFF. CDR3 nucleotides: TGTGCCAGCTCCCGAGACAGTAATGAAAAACTGTTTTTT.

The chain combines TRBV29-1 with TRBJ2-7, with D possibly matching TRBD1 (6 bases). V lost 2 bases and J 4 bases, leaving 12 bases between the germline ends. Germline CDR1 and CDR2: SQVTM and ANQGSEA. CDR3 length: 13 residues. The DNA for the CDR3 is TGCAGCGTTGAAAAGGGGGAAGGGTACGAGCAGTACTTC. Amino acid sequence: CSVEKGEGYEQYF.

This chain uses TRBV28 with TRBJ1-1; D is perhaps TRBD1 (6 bases). Germline-derived CDR1 and CDR2 are MDHEN and SYDVKM. V was clipped by 10 bases and J by 0 bases, with 15 bases between them. This CDR3 region has 14 residues. The CDR3: CATHQGTMNTEAFF. The CDR3 nucleotides are TGTGCCACTCACCAGGGGACCATGAACACTGAAGCTTTCTTT.

The J gene is TRBJ1-6, the V gene TRBV28; D perhaps matches TRBD1 (5 bases). The CDR3 covers 11 residues. The germline V gene has CDR1 MDHEN and CDR2 SYDVKM. V lost 9 bases and J 10 bases, leaving 10 bases between the germline ends. CDR3 sequence (DNA): TGTGCCAGTGGGGGGGGATCACCCCTCCACTTT. Translation gives CASGGGSPLHF.

J is TRBJ2-3 and V is TRBV19; 7 bases map to TRBD1. Looked up from germline, CDR1 is LNHDA and CDR2 is SQIVND (reference sequence). CDR3 size: 16 residues. The J segment lost 2 bases and the V segment lost 2 bases, leaving 7 bases of the junction unmatched. The CDR3 DNA is TGTGCCAGTAGTATAACGGGACAGCGGACCACAGATACGCAGTATTTT. It codes for CASSITGQRTTDTQYF.

The chain carries TRBV11-2 and TRBJ1-6; 9 positions agree with TRBD1. This CDR3 has 13 amino acids. In germline, CDR1 is SGHAT, CDR2 FQNNGV. V lost 6 bases and J lost 10; bases outside the gene matches: 4. DNA of the CDR3: TGTGCCAGCAGTCAGACAGGGGGATCACCCCTCCACTTT. Amino acid sequence: CASSQTGGSPLHF.

This clone was recorded a few times. The chain uses TRBV11-3 and TRBJ2-3, with 14 bases identical to TRBD2. Unmatched junction bases numbered 3, after V lost 4 bases and J lost 0 bases. The CDR3 spans 17 residues. Germline assignment: CDR1 SGHNT and CDR2 YENEEA. CDR3 in amino acids: CASSYGTSGGSTDTQYF. The DNA for the CDR3 is TGTGCCAGCAGCTACGGGACTAGCGGGGGAAGCACAGATACGCAGTATTTT.

Here the CDR3 DNA reads TGTGCCAGCAGACTACTAGCGGGGACGAACACCGGGGAGCTGTTTTTT. Translating it yields CASRLLAGTNTGELFF. The chain links TRBV6-6 to TRBJ2-2; 10 bases align to TRBD2. J gave up 0 bases and V 6 bases, and 4 bases lay outside the gene matches. The CDR3 runs to 16 residues. The germline CDR1 and CDR2 sequences are MNHNY and SVGAGI (reference sequence).